The rows below give T cell receptor beta chains drawn from one sample of a study of T cell responses to AZD1222 COVID-19 vaccine. The data were produced by immunoSEQ multiplex PCR, yet TCRdb's version contains in-frame clones alone and is incomplete. The table lists tens of thousands of clones, roughly 89% of them singletons. The source was peripheral blood, collected on day 0 of AZD1222 vaccination. The receptors shown here come from an adult in good health. Each CDR3 is given with its conserved first and last residue. D genes are given only for firm matches. Rows may omit the clone size; those that give it use once, few, many or a size class.

clone size,D gene,V gene,J gene,CDR3 protein,CDR3 DNA
once,-,TRBV28,TRBJ1-1,CASSLPPTVPYTEAFF,TGTGCCAGCAGTTTACCTCCGACAGTCCCCTACACTGAAGCTTTCTTT
-,-,TRBV6-1,TRBJ1-5,CASSEARGHSNQPQHF,TGTGCCAGCAGTGAAGCCCGGGGGCATAGCAATCAGCCCCAGCATTTT
-,-,TRBV27,TRBJ1-2,CASSYLPRDRKYGYTF,TGTGCCAGCAGTTACCTCCCGCGGGACCGGAAGTATGGCTACACCTTC
-,-,TRBV7-8,TRBJ2-2,CASSLGQGYTGELFF,TGTGCCAGCAGCTTAGGCCAGGGGTACACCGGGGAGCTGTTTTTT
once,-,TRBV11-2,TRBJ1-1,CASSPRGGTEAFF,TGTGCCAGCAGCCCCCGGGGGGGAACTGAAGCTTTCTTT
-,-,TRBV6-2/TRBV6-3,TRBJ2-1,CASSYSILAGEQFF,TGTGCCAGCAGTTACTCTATCCTAGCAGGTGAGCAGTTCTTC
-,-,TRBV7-3,TRBJ1-1,CASSTGNTEAFF,TGTGCCAGCAGTACAGGAAACACTGAAGCTTTCTTT
once,TRBD2,TRBV18,TRBJ2-5,CASSSGAQETQYF,TGTGCCAGCTCAAGCGGGGCCCAAGAGACCCAGTACTTC
-,TRBD1,TRBV10-1,TRBJ1-4,CASRPQGAQGNEKLFF,TGCGCCAGCAGACCTCAGGGGGCGCAGGGGAATGAAAAACTGTTTTTT
-,-,TRBV7-4,TRBJ2-7,CASSLGVGSLYEQYF,TGTGCCAGCAGCTTGGGGGTTGGGAGTCTCTACGAGCAGTACTTC
-,-,TRBV4-1,TRBJ1-5,CASSQAEGLTPQHF,TGCGCCAGCAGCCAAGCGGAAGGATTAACGCCCCAGCATTTT
-,-,TRBV3-1/TRBV3-2,TRBJ2-5,CASSPRAGQETQYF,TGTGCCAGCAGCCCGCGGGCGGGGCAAGAGACCCAGTACTTC
-,-,TRBV2,TRBJ2-3,CASSEATEGDTQYF,TGTGCCAGCAGTGAAGCCACGGAGGGAGATACGCAGTATTTT
-,-,TRBV11-2,TRBJ2-5,CASTQWEPEETQYF,TGTGCCAGCACTCAGTGGGAGCCCGAAGAGACCCAGTACTTC
-,-,TRBV7-3,TRBJ2-6,CASSLRLSGANVLTF,TGTGCCAGCAGCTTACGGCTCTCTGGGGCCAACGTCCTGACTTTC
-,-,TRBV5-1,TRBJ1-1,CASSGTGVNTEAFF,TGCGCCAGCAGCGGGACGGGGGTGAACACTGAAGCTTTCTTT
few,-,TRBV28,TRBJ1-4,CASSLLRGRLLF,TGTGCCAGCAGTTTATTGAGGGGACGCCTACTTTTT
-,TRBD1,TRBV3-1/TRBV3-2,TRBJ1-4,CASSPGTGSEKLFF,TGTGCCAGCAGCCCAGGGACAGGGAGTGAAAAACTGTTTTTT
once,TRBD1,TRBV7-2,TRBJ2-7,CASSFTGGATYEQYF,TGTGCCAGCAGCTTTACAGGGGGCGCGACCTACGAGCAGTACTTC
few,-,TRBV11-2,TRBJ1-1,CASSLHGLMNTEAFF,TGTGCCAGCAGCTTACATGGGCTTATGAACACTGAAGCTTTCTTT
-,-,TRBV2,TRBJ1-1,CASKNRFNTEAFF,TGTGCCTCCAAAAACCGCTTTAACACTGAAGCTTTCTTT
-,TRBD2,TRBV7-9,TRBJ2-5,CASSLAGGLAGRETQYF,TGTGCCAGCAGCTTAGCGGGTGGACTAGCGGGGCGAGAGACCCAGTACTTC